The rows below give T cell receptor beta chains drawn from one sample of a study of CD8 T cells in ankylosing spondylitis. TCRdb independently ran MiXCR on the 5' RACE reads; one entry per CDR3 protein. The data contain roughly 150,000 distinct CDR3 sequences, approximately 7.4% of them seen just once; the ten biggest clones take up around 12%. The material sequenced was blood, either unsorted or a sorted T cell fraction (not recorded which). All receptors derive from a female donor with ankylosing spondylitis or in good health (not recorded which). Each CDR3 is given with its conserved first and last residue. The D gene is left open where the match is weak. Clone sizes are given selectively: once, few, many, or a class where the clone is expanded.

J gene | D gene | V gene | clone size | CDR3 length | CDR3 DNA | CDR3 protein
TRBJ2-2 | . | TRBV6-1 | many | 15 | TGTGCCACCGGAGGCAGGAAAATTTCCACCGGGGAGCTGTTTTTT | CATGGRKISTGELFF
TRBJ2-7 | . | TRBV7-8 | few | 13 | TGTGCCAGCAGCTTAGCCCCCAGGGGCGAGCAGTACTTC | CASSLAPRGEQYF
TRBJ2-7 | TRBD1 | TRBV12-3/TRBV12-4 | many | 14 | TGTGCCAGCAGTTTACGGCAGGGGGCGAGGGAGCAGTACTTC | CASSLRQGAREQYF
TRBJ2-4 | TRBD1 | TRBV7-2 | many | 17 | TGTGCCAGCAGCTTAGGAATTAGGACAGGGGGTCAAAACATTCAGTACTTC | CASSLGIRTGGQNIQYF
TRBJ1-4 | . | TRBV5-1 | many | 15 | TGCGCCAGCAGCTTAACAGGGACAACTAATGAAAAACTGTTTTTT | CASSLTGTTNEKLFF
TRBJ2-7 | . | TRBV18 | many | 13 | TGTGCCAGCTCACCTCGGGCAGGGTACGAGCAGTACTTC | CASSPRAGYEQYF
TRBJ2-1 | TRBD1 | TRBV5-4 | many | 15 | TGTGCCAGCAGCTACCGGGACAGGGGGCTCAATGAGCAGTTCTTC | CASSYRDRGLNEQFF
TRBJ2-1 | TRBD2 | TRBV7-9 | many | 12 | TGTGCCAGCAGTTTAGGGCGGGGGGAGCAGTTCTTC | CASSLGRGEQFF
TRBJ2-7 | . | TRBV20-1 | many | 12 | TGCAGTGCTCTACTGCCCCCCTACGAGCAGTACTTC | CSALLPPYEQYF
TRBJ1-4 | TRBD1 | TRBV9 | . | 17 | TGTGCCAGCAGCGCCTCGTGGACAGGTGGGACTAATGAAAAACTGTTTTTT | CASSASWTGGTNEKLFF
TRBJ2-7 | TRBD2 | TRBV7-2 | many | 14 | TGTGCCAGCAGCACCGGGACTAGTACCTACGAGCAGTACTTC | CASSTGTSTYEQYF
TRBJ2-3 | . | TRBV12-5 | many | 17 | TGTGCTAGTGGTTTGGTACTTCCAGGGGATCTCACAGATACGCAGTATTTT | CASGLVLPGDLTDTQYF
TRBJ2-1 | TRBD2 | TRBV5-1 | many | 18 | TGCGCCAGCAGCCGAACTTTAACTAGCGGGGGCTCTAACAATGAGCAGTTCTTC | CASSRTLTSGGSNNEQFF
TRBJ1-1 | . | TRBV6-5 | many | 12 | TGTGCCAGCATATCCGGGAACACTGAAGCTTTCTTT | CASISGNTEAFF
TRBJ1-1 | . | TRBV7-3 | many | 12 | TGTGCCAGCAGCGCCAGGGGAGGCGAAGCTTTCTTT | CASSARGGEAFF
TRBJ2-3 | . | TRBV9 | many | 12 | TGTGCCAGCAGCGCAAACACAGATACGCAGTATTTT | CASSANTDTQYF
TRBJ1-2 | TRBD1 | TRBV27 | . | 14 | TGTGCCAGCACCCCGACAGGGGGAGGCTATGGCTACACCTTC | CASTPTGGGYGYTF
TRBJ2-1 | . | TRBV5-1 | many | 15 | TGCGCCAGCAGCTTGGCACTAAGCTCCTACAATGAGCAGTTCTTC | CASSLALSSYNEQFF
TRBJ2-7 | TRBD1 | TRBV7-9 | few | 15 | TGTGCCAGCAGCTTACCGGGACAGTTAACCTGCGAGCAGTACTTC | CASSLPGQLTCEQYF
TRBJ2-5 | . | TRBV20-1 | many | 12 | TGCAGTGCTAGAATATACCAAGAGACCCAGTACTTC | CSARIYQETQYF
TRBJ2-7 | TRBD1 | TRBV28 | many | 14 | TGTGCCAGCAGGGACACAGGGGGCGTCTACGAGCAGTACTTC | CASRDTGGVYEQYF
TRBJ1-1 | TRBD1 | TRBV10-3 | few | 19 | TGTACCTTCAGTAGAGGTCGACAGGGATGGGATCCCTCGAACCCTGAAGCTTTCTTT | CTFSRGRQGWDPSNPEAFF
TRBJ1-2 | . | TRBV10-3 | many | 15 | TGTGCCATCAGCAAAACTTCAGGGGACCTTTATGGCTACACCTTC | CAISKTSGDLYGYTF
TRBJ2-5 | . | TRBV12-3/TRBV12-4 | many | 13 | TGTGCCAGCCTCCAGACCACGGGGGAGACCCAGTACTTC | CASLQTTGETQYF
TRBJ1-2 | . | TRBV7-9 | . | 14 | TGTGCCAGCAGCTTAGCGGCAGGGCGGGATGGCTACACCTTC | CASSLAAGRDGYTF
TRBJ2-5 | . | TRBV9 | many | 14 | TGTGCCAGCAGCGTAGCTTGGGGGCAAGAGACCCAGTACTTC | CASSVAWGQETQYF
TRBJ2-1 | . | TRBV11-1 | many | 12 | TGTGCCAGCCGTACACAGCTCGGTGAGCAGTTCTTC | CASRTQLGEQFF
TRBJ2-7 | . | TRBV2 | few | 12 | TGTGCCAGCAGTGAAACCCTACCTGTGCAGTACTTC | CASSETLPVQYF
TRBJ2-3 | . | TRBV4-3 | many | 16 | TGCGCCAGCAGCCAAGGCGGTCCTCCATCCACAGATACGCAGTATTTT | CASSQGGPPSTDTQYF
TRBJ2-7 | TRBD2 | TRBV7-2 | many | 15 | TGTGCCAGCAGCTTAGAGAGCGGGGTGGCCTACGAGCAGTACTTC | CASSLESGVAYEQYF
TRBJ1-4 | TRBD1 | TRBV28 | many | 16 | TGTGCCAGCAGTTTAAGTGCCAGGGGGCAAGATGAAAAACTGTTTTTT | CASSLSARGQDEKLFF
TRBJ2-2 | TRBD2 | TRBV5-1 | many | 14 | TGCGCCAGCAGTCGGACTAGCGGCACCGGGGAGCTGTTTTTT | CASSRTSGTGELFF
TRBJ2-7 | TRBD1 | TRBV10-3 | many | 12 | TGTGCCACCCGGACAGGCGACTACGAGCAGTACTTC | CATRTGDYEQYF
TRBJ1-6 | . | TRBV7-9 | few | 17 | TGTGCCAGCAGCCCCTCTGACCCGAGCGCTTTGAATTCACCCCTCCACTTT | CASSPSDPSALNSPLHF
TRBJ1-2 | . | TRBV20-1 | many | 15 | TGCAGTGCTCGAAACAGTGAACAGGGAAATTATGGCTACACCTTC | CSARNSEQGNYGYTF
TRBJ1-1 | TRBD1 | TRBV12-3/TRBV12-4 | many | 15 | TGTGCCAGCAGTCCTAGCTGGACAGGGGGCACTGAAGCTTTCTTT | CASSPSWTGGTEAFF
TRBJ2-7 | . | TRBV5-1 | many | 16 | TGCGCCAGCAGCTTGGCACGGCAGGGGCATTCCTACGAGCAGTACTTC | CASSLARQGHSYEQYF
TRBJ2-3 | . | TRBV3-1 | many | 13 | TGTGCCAGCAGCCCTCTGGAGGGGCATACGCAGTATTTT | CASSPLEGHTQYF
TRBJ2-7 | . | TRBV7-8 | . | 14 | TGTGCCAGCAGCCGCACCGGGACATCCTACGAGCAGTACTTC | CASSRTGTSYEQYF
TRBJ1-5 | TRBD1 | TRBV20-1 | many | 16 | TGCAGTGCTGTGAGCCGCGGACAGGGGGGAAATCAGCCCCAGCATTTT | CSAVSRGQGGNQPQHF
TRBJ1-1 | . | TRBV18 | many | 17 | TGTGCCAGCTCACGTTACAGGGCTGAGGGTGGTATCACTGAAGCTTTCTTT | CASSRYRAEGGITEAFF
TRBJ2-2 | . | TRBV7-2 | few | 13 | TGTGCCAGCAGCTTAAGTCCGGGCGGGGAGCTGTTTTTT | CASSLSPGGELFF
TRBJ2-1 | . | TRBV3-1 | many | 11 | TGTGCCAGCAGGGGAAGAAATGAGCAGTTCTTC | CASRGRNEQFF
TRBJ2-6 | TRBD1 | TRBV6-2/TRBV6-3 | many | 19 | TGTGCCAGCAAGGGGACTGGGACAGGGCCCATCGGTGGGGCCAACGTCCTGACTTTC | CASKGTGTGPIGGANVLTF
TRBJ2-2 | . | TRBV29-1 | many | 12 | TGCAGCGTTGCAGGGAGTTTCGGGGAGCTGTTTTTT | CSVAGSFGELFF
TRBJ1-5 | . | TRBV6-5 | many | 18 | TGTGCCAGCAGTTACCCACTCCAGCGGACAGTGGGGAATCAGCCCCAGCATTTT | CASSYPLQRTVGNQPQHF
TRBJ2-7 | TRBD1 | TRBV5-1 | . | 14 | TGCGCCAGCAGCTTAAGGACAGGGGAAAGAGAGCAGTACTTC | CASSLRTGEREQYF
TRBJ2-1 | . | TRBV11-3 | few | 13 | TGTGCCAGCAGCTTATACAGTATCAATGAGCAGTTCTTC | CASSLYSINEQFF
TRBJ1-1 | TRBD1 | TRBV29-1 | . | 14 | TGCAGCGTCCCGTGGGGGACAGGGGTATCGCGAGCTTTCTTT | CSVPWGTGVSRAFF
TRBJ2-3 | . | TRBV5-1 | many | 16 | TGCGCCAGCAGCTCGATTGGGGGGTATACCACAGATACGCAGTATTTT | CASSSIGGYTTDTQYF
TRBJ2-2 | . | TRBV20-1 | few | 14 | TGCAGTGCTTCGGAGGAAGCGAGGACCGGGGAGCTGTTTTTT | CSASEEARTGELFF
TRBJ2-7 | TRBD1 | TRBV7-9 | many | 15 | TGTGCCAGCAGCCCGACAGGGTGGGGCTCCTACGAGCAGTACTTC | CASSPTGWGSYEQYF
TRBJ2-7 | . | TRBV4-2 | many | 12 | TGTGCCAGCAGCCAAGCAGGGACCGAGCAGTACTTC | CASSQAGTEQYF
TRBJ1-1 | . | TRBV7-8 | many | 16 | TGTGCCAGCAGCCTCCTTGGGCCTGGGGGAAACACTGAAGCTTTCTTT | CASSLLGPGGNTEAFF
TRBJ1-1 | . | TRBV27 | many | 13 | TGTGCCAGCTCCTCGGCCTATAACACTGAAGCTTTCTTT | CASSSAYNTEAFF